Listed here are 21 T cell receptor beta chains from one sample, sequenced in a study of blood T cell repertoires in COVID-19. Clones were sequenced by immunoSEQ multiplex PCR, and TCRdb holds only the in-frame ones, with some missing. The data contain approximately 250,000 clones, more than 85% of them singletons. The sample consisted of peripheral blood. Source of these receptors: a woman aged 60-75 years with COVID-19, enrolled during active disease.

The chain employs TRBV6-5 and TRBJ1-5; 8 positions match TRBD1. Germline loops: CDR1 MNHEY, CDR2 SVGAGI. J was trimmed by 5 bases and V by 2 bases; bases with no gene match: 5. CDR3 length equals 15 residues. This CDR3 reads CASSYGQGKDQPQHF. The CDR3, as DNA: TGTGCCAGCAGTTACGGACAGGGTAAGGATCAGCCCCAGCATTTT.

This clone was recorded only once. The chain is built from TRBV7-2 and TRBJ2-3; TRBD2 is a possible D gene (5 bases). The CDR3 length is 13 residues. The V gene lost 3 bases and the J gene lost 8 bases, with 12 bases spanning the gap. Germline V lookup: CDR1 SGHTA, CDR2 FQGNSA. CDR3 DNA: TGTGCCAGCAGCTTGTCGGGAAGTTTTACGCAGTATTTT. This gives the protein CASSLSGSFTQYF.

V and J are TRBV2 and TRBJ2-5; 10 bases line up with TRBD2. The CDR3 spans 16 residues. With 7 bases clipped from V and 7 bases from J, the junction kept 15 bases outside the gene matches. Germline V gives CDR1 SNHLY, CDR2 FYNNEI. The CDR3, as DNA: TGTGCCAGCAACTTAGCGGGAGGTCCCCAAGGGGCGACCCAGTACTTC. This gives the protein CASNLAGGPQGATQYF.

This chain connects TRBV10-2 to TRBJ2-7; no reliable D call. Trimming took off 6 bases at V and 4 bases at J, with 13 bases between the two ends. Per the germline V gene, CDR1 is WSHSY and CDR2 is SAAADI. This CDR3 has 13 amino acids. CDR3 loop: CASSAYVGYEQYF. The CDR3 nucleotides read TGCGCCAGCAGCGCCTATGTCGGGTACGAGCAGTACTTC.

J is TRBJ2-6 and V is TRBV19; 8 bases map to TRBD1. This CDR3 spans 16 amino acids. With 9 bases clipped from V and 0 bases from J, the junction kept 7 bases outside the gene matches. The germline gives CDR1 LNHDA, CDR2 SQIVND (reference sequence). The CDR3 region is CASSGTGRSGANVLTF. The CDR3 DNA sequence: TGTGCCAGCTCCGGGACAGGACGCTCTGGGGCCAACGTCCTGACTTTC.

Here the CDR3 reads CASSMPGAAANYGYTF. Here the CDR3 DNA reads TGTGCCAGTAGTATGCCAGGGGCCGCAGCTAACTATGGCTACACCTTC. The chain carries TRBV19 and TRBJ1-2; D might be TRBD1 (6 bases). The V end lost 3 bases, the J end lost 0 bases, and 14 bases lay between the germline ends. Germline V CDR1 and CDR2: LNHDA, SQIVND (reference sequence). The CDR3 runs to 16 residues.

The chain employs TRBV19 and TRBJ1-2; D ambiguous. This CDR3 contains 13 residues. Germline CDR1 and CDR2: LNHDA and SQIVND (reference sequence). V was cut by 4 bases and J by 1 base, with 7 bases left in between. CDR3 sequence reads: CASSTTVNYGYTF. In DNA form, the CDR3 reads TGTGCCAGTAGTACCACAGTTAACTATGGCTACACCTTC.

The chain carries TRBV30 and TRBJ1-1; the D is unclear. Germline V gene lookup returns CDR1 GTSNPN and CDR2 SVGIG (reference sequence). The V end was cut by 2 bases, the J end by 3 bases, with 4 bases between. The length of the CDR3 is 11 residues. CDR3 sequence reads: CAWSQDTEAFF. CDR3 in DNA: TGTGCCTGGAGTCAGGACACTGAAGCTTTCTTT. Drawing the rest from reference TRBV30 and TRBJ1-1, the complete variable domain is SQTIHQWPATLVQPVGSPLSLECTVEGTSNPNLYWYRQAAGRGLQLLFYSVGIGQISSEVPQNLSASRPQDRQFILSSKKLLLSDSGFYLCAWSQDTEAFFGQGTRLTVV.

The chain links TRBV6-6 to TRBJ2-5; 7 positions agree with TRBD1. The V gene end was trimmed by 6 bases and the J gene end by 4 bases; junction bases not matched to a gene: 8. The CDR3 loop spans 14 amino acids. In germline, CDR1 is MNHNY, CDR2 SVGAGI (reference sequence). The CDR3 DNA reads TGTGCCAGCAGGCCCCGGACAGGTGTAGAGACCCAGTACTTC. It encodes CASRPRTGVETQYF.

This clone has just one count. This chain links TRBV4-3 with TRBJ2-2; 10 nucleotides align to TRBD1. V was pared by 5 bases and J by 6 bases, with 6 bases of the junction left unmatched. CDR3 length: 15 amino acids. CDR1 is LGHNA and CDR2 is YSLEER in the germline V gene. CDR3 in amino acids: CASSFAGTGAGELFF. The CDR3 DNA reads as TGCGCCAGCAGCTTTGCCGGGACAGGGGCCGGGGAGCTGTTTTTT.

This chain links TRBV5-1 with TRBJ1-3; 7 positions agree with TRBD1. The CDR3 has 15 amino acids. J gave up 0 bases and V 4 bases, and 4 bases lay outside the gene matches. Germline CDR1 is SGHRS and CDR2 is YFSETQ. The CDR3 DNA follows: TGCGCCAGCAGCCGGGACAGCGACTCTGGAAACACCATATATTTT. Protein sequence: CASSRDSDSGNTIYF.

The chain recombines TRBV28 with TRBJ1-5; no clear D. The CDR3 sequence is 16 residues long. Trimming removed 7 bases from V and 3 bases from J, with 19 bases in between. Germline CDR1 is MDHEN and CDR2 is SYDVKM. The CDR3 DNA reads as TGTGCCAGCACCCTCTTAGGAGGGCAGTCCAATCAGCCCCAGCATTTT. The encoded protein is CASTLLGGQSNQPQHF.

CDR3 sequence: CASSPDRDQPQHF. The DNA for the CDR3 is TGTGCCAGCAGCCCCGACAGGGATCAGCCCCAGCATTTT. V and J are TRBV11-1 and TRBJ1-5; 7 bases agree with TRBD1. Looked up from germline, CDR1 is SGHAT and CDR2 is FQDESV (reference sequence). This CDR3 spans 13 amino acids. Losses at the gene ends were 5 bases for V and 5 bases for J; bases not matched to a gene: 3.

The rearrangement uses TRBV28 and TRBJ1-2; 7 nucleotides align to TRBD1. Trimming at V came to 6 bases and at J to 3 bases, leaving 4 bases not matched to a gene. The CDR3 extends over 13 amino acids. Germline CDR1 MDHEN, CDR2 SYDVKM. The CDR3 coding sequence is TGTGCCAGCAGACAAGGGACAGACTATGGCTACACCTTC. Residues: CASRQGTDYGYTF.

The chain is built from TRBV7-9 and TRBJ2-7; TRBD2 aligns across 8 bases. The germline CDR1 and CDR2 sequences are SEHNR and FQNEAQ (reference sequence). This CDR3 comprises 14 residues. Unmatched junction bases numbered 5, after V lost 1 base and J lost 6 bases. The CDR3 coding sequence is TGTGCCAGCAGCTTAGGGCTAGCGGGTCCCGAGCAGTACTTC. As protein: CASSLGLAGPEQYF.

This clone was recorded only once. The CDR3 region has the DNA TGTGCCACCAGCAGAGTTGAGGAGGTTAGGCAGCCCCAGCATTTT. Translated: CATSRVEEVRQPQHF. The chain couples TRBV15 to TRBJ1-5; D is unresolved. V was trimmed by 1 base and J by 7 bases, leaving 14 bases between them. The CDR3 runs to 15 residues. From germline, CDR1 is LNHNV and CDR2 YYDKDF (reference sequence).

The gene calls are TRBV5-8 and TRBJ2-2; D is uncertain. The CDR3 sequence is 14 residues long. V shed 0 bases and J shed 1 base, with 4 bases lying between them. Germline CDR1 reads SGHTS; CDR2 reads YDEGEE. The CDR3 sequence: CASSLDRNTGELFF. The DNA of the CDR3 is TGTGCCAGCAGCTTGGACAGGAACACCGGGGAGCTGTTTTTT.

The chain combines TRBV6-2 or TRBV6-3 with TRBJ1-4; a possible D gene is TRBD1 (5 bases). The CDR3 sequence is 15 residues long. The germline V gene encodes CDR1 MNHEY and CDR2 SVGEGT. Trimming left V 2 bases short and J 11 bases short, with 18 bases between. CDR3 DNA: TGTGCCAGCAGTTACGTTCCCCGTCGGGGGATGAAACTGTTTTTT. The encoded protein is CASSYVPRRGMKLFF.

V gene TRBV6-5 combines with J gene TRBJ2-7, with D unresolved. V dropped 6 bases and J dropped 0 bases, with 9 bases sitting between them. The CDR3 extends over 13 amino acids. The germline V gene has CDR1 MNHEY and CDR2 SVGAGI. This CDR3 reads CASSRQTSYEQYF. Here the CDR3 DNA reads TGTGCCAGCAGCAGACAAACCTCCTACGAGCAGTACTTC.

The chain carries TRBV18 and TRBJ2-1, with a tentative D call TRBD2 (6 bases). With 3 bases removed from V and 0 bases from J, the gap between germline ends came to 15 bases. Germline CDR1 and CDR2: KGHSH and LQKENI. The CDR3 has 17 residues. CDR3 protein: CASSPRAGRSSYNEQFF. The CDR3, as DNA: TGTGCCAGCTCACCTAGAGCGGGCCGTAGCTCCTACAATGAGCAGTTCTTC.

The chain has TRBV2 and TRBJ2-7, with D possibly being TRBD2 (6 bases). Germline assignment: CDR1 SNHLY and CDR2 FYNNEI. The germline V and J ends were trimmed by 5 bases and 9 bases, with 23 bases remaining between them. The CDR3 extends over 15 amino acids. In nucleotides, the CDR3 is TGTGCCAGCAGTACCTTGCGCGGGACGAATTCCATGCAGTACTTC. Protein: CASSTLRGTNSMQYF. The variable domain in full, completed from reference TRBV2 and TRBJ2-7, reads EPEVTQTPSHQVTQMGQEVILRCVPISNHLYFYWYRQILGQKVEFLVSFYNNEISEKSEIFDDQFSVERPDGSNFTLKIRSTKLEDSAMYFCASSTLRGTNSMQYFGPGTRLTVT.